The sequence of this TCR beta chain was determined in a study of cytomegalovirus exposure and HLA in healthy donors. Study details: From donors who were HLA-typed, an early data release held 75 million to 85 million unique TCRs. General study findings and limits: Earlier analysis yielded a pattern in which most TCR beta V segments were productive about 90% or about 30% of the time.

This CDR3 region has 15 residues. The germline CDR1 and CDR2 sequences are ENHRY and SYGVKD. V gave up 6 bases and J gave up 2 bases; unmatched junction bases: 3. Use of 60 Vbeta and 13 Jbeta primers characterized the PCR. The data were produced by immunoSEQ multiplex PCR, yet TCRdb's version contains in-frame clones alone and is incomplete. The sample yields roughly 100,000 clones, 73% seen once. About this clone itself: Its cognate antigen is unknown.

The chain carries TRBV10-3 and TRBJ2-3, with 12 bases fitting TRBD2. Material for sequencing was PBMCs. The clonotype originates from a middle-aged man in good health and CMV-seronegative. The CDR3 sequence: CAISLAGGNTDTQYF. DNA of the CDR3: TGTGCCATCAGCCTAGCGGGGGGGAACACAGATACGCAGTATTTT.